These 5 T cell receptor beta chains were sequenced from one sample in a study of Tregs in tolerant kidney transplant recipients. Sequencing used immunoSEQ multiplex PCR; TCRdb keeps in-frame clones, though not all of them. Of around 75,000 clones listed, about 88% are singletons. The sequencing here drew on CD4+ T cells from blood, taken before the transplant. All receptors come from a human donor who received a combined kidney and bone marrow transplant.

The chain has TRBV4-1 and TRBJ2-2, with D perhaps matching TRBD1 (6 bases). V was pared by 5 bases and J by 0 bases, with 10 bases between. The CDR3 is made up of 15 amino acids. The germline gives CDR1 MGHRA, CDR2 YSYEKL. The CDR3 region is CASSVGHSNTGELFF. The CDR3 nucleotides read TGCGCCAGCAGCGTGGGACACTCGAACACCGGGGAGCTGTTTTTT.

Here the CDR3 reads CASSIQRQRRGNTIYF. CDR3 DNA sequence: TGTGCCAGCAGTATACAAAGACAGCGTCGAGGAAACACCATATATTTT. The V call is TRBV28, the J call TRBJ1-3, with D perhaps TRBD1 (5 bases). The CDR3 extends over 16 amino acids. CDR1 and CDR2 from the germline V gene are MDHEN and SYDVKM. V was cut by 5 bases and J by 4 bases, with 18 bases left in between. The entire variable domain, with the rest obtained from reference TRBV28 and TRBJ1-3, is as follows: DVKVTQSSRYLVKRTGEKVFLECVQDMDHENMFWYRQDPGLGLRLIYFSYDVKMKEKGDIPEGYSVSREKKERFSLILESASTNQTSMYLCASSIQRQRRGNTIYFGEGSWLTVV.

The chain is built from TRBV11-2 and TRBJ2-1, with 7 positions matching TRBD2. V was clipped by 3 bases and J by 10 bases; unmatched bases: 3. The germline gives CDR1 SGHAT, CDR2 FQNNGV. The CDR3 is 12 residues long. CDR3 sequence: CASSLGGIEQFF. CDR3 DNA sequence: TGTGCCAGCAGCTTGGGGGGGATAGAGCAGTTCTTC.

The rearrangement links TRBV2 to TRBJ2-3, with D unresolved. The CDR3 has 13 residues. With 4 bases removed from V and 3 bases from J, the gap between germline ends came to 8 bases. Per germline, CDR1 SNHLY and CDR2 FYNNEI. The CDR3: CASSGWRTDTQYF. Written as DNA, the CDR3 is TGTGCCAGCAGTGGGTGGCGGACAGATACGCAGTATTTT.

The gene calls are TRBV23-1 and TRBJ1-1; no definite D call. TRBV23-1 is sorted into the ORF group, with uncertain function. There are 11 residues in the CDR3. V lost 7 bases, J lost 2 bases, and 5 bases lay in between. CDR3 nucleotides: TGCGCCAGCACCAGAAACACTGAAGCTTTCTTT. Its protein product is CASTRNTEAFF.